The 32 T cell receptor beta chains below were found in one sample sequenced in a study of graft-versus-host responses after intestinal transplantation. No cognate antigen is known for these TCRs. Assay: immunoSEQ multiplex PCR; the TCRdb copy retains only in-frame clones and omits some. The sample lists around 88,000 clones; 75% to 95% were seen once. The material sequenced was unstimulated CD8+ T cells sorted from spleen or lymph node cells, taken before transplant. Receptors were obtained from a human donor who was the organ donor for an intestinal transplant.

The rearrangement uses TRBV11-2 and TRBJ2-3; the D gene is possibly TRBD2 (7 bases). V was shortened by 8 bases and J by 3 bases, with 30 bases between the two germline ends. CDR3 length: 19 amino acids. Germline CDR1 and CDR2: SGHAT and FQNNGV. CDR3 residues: CASELRGPSGGLRTDTQYF. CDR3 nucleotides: TGTGCCAGCGAGCTTAGAGGGCCGTCGGGGGGCCTTCGAACAGATACGCAGTATTTT.

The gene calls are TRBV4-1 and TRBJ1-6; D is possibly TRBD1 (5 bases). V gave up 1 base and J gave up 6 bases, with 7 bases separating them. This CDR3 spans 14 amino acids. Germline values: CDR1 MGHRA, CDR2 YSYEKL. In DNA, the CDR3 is TGCGCCAGCAGCCAAGGACAGCTTAATTCACCCCTCCACTTT. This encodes CASSQGQLNSPLHF.

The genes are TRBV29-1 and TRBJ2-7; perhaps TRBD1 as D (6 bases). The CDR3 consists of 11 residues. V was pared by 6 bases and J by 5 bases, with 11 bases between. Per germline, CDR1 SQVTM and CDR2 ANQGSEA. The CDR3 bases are TGCAGCGTCTCACAGGGTAACGAGCAGTACTTC. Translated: CSVSQGNEQYF.

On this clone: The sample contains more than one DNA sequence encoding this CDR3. The CDR3 sequence: CASSTGLDYEQYF. Here the CDR3 DNA reads TGTGCCAGTAGTACCGGGCTGGATTACGAGCAGTACTTC. The chain couples TRBV19 to TRBJ2-7; D gene uncertain. The V gene lost 4 bases and the J gene lost 4 bases, with 11 bases spanning the gap. Germline CDR1 LNHDA, CDR2 SQIVND (reference sequence). This CDR3 spans 13 amino acids.

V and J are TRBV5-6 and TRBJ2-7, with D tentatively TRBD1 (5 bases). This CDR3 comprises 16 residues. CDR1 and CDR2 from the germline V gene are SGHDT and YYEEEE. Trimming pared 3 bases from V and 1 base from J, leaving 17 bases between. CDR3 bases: TGTGCCAGCAGCTCTGATACAGGCCTTACATCCTACGAGCAGTACTTC. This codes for CASSSDTGLTSYEQYF.

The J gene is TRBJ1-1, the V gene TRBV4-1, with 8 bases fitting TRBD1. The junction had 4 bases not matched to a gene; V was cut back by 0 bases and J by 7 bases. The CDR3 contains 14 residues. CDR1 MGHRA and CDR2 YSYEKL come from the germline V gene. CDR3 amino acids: CASSQEPDRGEAFF. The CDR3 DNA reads TGCGCCAGCAGCCAAGAGCCCGACAGGGGTGAAGCTTTCTTT.

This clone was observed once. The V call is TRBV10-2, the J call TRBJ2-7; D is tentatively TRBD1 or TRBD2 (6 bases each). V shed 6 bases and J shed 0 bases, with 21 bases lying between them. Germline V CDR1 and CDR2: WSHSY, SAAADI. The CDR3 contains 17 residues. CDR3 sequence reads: CASSPIDTGRISYEQYF. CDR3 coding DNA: TGCGCCAGCAGCCCTATTGACACAGGGAGGATCTCCTACGAGCAGTACTTC.

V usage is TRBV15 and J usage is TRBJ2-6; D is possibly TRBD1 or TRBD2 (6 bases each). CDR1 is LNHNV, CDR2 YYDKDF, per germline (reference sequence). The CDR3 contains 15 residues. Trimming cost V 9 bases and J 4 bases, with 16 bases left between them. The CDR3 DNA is TGTGCCACGGAGGGGACATCTATCGGGGCCAACGTCCTGACTTTC. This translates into CATEGTSIGANVLTF.

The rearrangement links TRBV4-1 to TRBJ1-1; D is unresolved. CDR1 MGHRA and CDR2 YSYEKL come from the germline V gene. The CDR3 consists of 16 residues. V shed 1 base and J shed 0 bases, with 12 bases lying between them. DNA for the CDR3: TGCGCCAGCAGCCAAGGGCTAAAGACTATGAACACTGAAGCTTTCTTT. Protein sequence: CASSQGLKTMNTEAFF.

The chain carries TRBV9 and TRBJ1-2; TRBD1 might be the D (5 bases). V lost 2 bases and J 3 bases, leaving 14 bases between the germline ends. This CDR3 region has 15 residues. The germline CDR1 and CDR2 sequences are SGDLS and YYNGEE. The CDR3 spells CASSVSGDEYYGYTF. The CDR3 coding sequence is TGTGCCAGCAGCGTGTCGGGGGATGAATACTATGGCTACACCTTC.

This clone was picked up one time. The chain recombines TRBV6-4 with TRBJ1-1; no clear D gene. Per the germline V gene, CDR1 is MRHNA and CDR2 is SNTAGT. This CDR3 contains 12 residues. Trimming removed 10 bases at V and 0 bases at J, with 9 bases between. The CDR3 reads CAIRVVNTEAFF. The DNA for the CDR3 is TGTGCCATTAGGGTCGTGAACACTGAAGCTTTCTTT.

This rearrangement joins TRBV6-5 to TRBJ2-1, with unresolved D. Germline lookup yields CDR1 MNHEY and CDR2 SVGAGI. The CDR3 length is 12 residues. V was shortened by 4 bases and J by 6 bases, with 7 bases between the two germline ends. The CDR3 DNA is TGTGCCAGCAGTTCCAGGATCAATGAGCAGTTCTTC. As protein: CASSSRINEQFF.

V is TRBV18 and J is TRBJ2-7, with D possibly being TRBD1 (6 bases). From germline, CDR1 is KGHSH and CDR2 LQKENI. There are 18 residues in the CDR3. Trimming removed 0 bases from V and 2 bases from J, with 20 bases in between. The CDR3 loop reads CASSPPIDVGQSPYEQYF. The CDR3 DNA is TGTGCCAGCTCACCACCGATTGATGTTGGACAGAGCCCCTACGAGCAGTACTTC.

CDR3 in amino acids: CASGLKRGIYNEQFF. CDR3 nucleotide sequence: TGTGCTAGTGGTTTGAAGCGGGGGATCTACAATGAGCAGTTCTTC. V gene TRBV12-5 combines with J gene TRBJ2-1, with TRBD2 matching 8 bases. The CDR3 contains 15 residues. Germline values: CDR1 LGHNT, CDR2 FRNRAP. The V segment lost 2 bases and the J segment 3 bases; nucleotides outside the gene matches: 3. Drawing the rest from reference TRBV12-5 and TRBJ2-1, the complete variable domain is DARVTQTPRHKVTEMGQEVTMRCQPILGHNTVFWYRQTMMQGLELLAYFRNRAPLDDSGMPKDRFSAEMPDATLATLKIQPSEPRDSAVYFCASGLKRGIYNEQFFGPGTRLTVL.

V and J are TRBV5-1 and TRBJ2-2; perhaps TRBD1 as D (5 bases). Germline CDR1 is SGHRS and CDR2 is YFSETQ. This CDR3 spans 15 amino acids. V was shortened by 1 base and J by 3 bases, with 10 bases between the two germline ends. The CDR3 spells CASSLRQPDTGELFF. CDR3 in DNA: TGCGCCAGCAGCTTGAGACAGCCAGACACCGGGGAGCTGTTTTTT.

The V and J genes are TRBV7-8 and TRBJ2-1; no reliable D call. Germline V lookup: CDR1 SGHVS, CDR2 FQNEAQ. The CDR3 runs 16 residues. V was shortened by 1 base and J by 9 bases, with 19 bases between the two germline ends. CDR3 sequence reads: CASSLVVGLGRIEQFF. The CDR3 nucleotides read TGTGCCAGCAGCTTAGTCGTTGGGCTAGGTCGCATTGAGCAGTTCTTC. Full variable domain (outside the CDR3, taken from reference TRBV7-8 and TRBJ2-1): GAGVSQSPRYKVAKRGQDVALRCDPISGHVSLFWYQQALGQGPEFLTYFQNEAQLDKSGLPSDRFFAERPEGSVSTLKIQRTQQEDSAVYLCASSLVVGLGRIEQFFGPGTRLTVL.

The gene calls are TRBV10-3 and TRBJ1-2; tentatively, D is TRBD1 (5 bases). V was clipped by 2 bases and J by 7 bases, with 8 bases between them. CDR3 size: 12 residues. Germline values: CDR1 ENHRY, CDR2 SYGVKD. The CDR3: CAISEQGVGYTF. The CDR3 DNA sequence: TGTGCCATCAGTGAGCAAGGGGTTGGCTACACCTTC.

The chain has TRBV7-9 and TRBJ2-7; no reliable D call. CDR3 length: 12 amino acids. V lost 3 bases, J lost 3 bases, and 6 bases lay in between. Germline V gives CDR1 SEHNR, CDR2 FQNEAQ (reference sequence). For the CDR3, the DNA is TGTGCCAGCAGCTTTGCCGTCTACGAGCAGTACTTC. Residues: CASSFAVYEQYF.

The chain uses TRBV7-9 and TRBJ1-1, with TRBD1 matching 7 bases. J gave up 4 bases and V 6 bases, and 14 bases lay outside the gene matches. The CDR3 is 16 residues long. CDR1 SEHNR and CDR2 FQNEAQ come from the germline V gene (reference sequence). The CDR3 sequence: CASSPSTGTVGTEAFF. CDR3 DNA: TGTGCCAGCAGTCCGAGTACCGGGACAGTTGGCACTGAAGCTTTCTTT.

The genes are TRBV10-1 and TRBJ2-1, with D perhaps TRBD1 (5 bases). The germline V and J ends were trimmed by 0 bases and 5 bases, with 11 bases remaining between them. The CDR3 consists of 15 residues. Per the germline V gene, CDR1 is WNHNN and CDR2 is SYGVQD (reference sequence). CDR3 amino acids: CASSESWGRDNEQFF. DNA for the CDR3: TGCGCCAGCAGTGAGTCGTGGGGCCGAGACAATGAGCAGTTCTTC.

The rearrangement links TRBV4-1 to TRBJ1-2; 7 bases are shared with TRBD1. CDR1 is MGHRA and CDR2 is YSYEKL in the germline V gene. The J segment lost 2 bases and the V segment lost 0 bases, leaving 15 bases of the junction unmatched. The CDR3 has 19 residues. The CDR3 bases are TGCGCCAGCAGCCAAGAATCAATATGGACAGGACGAAGGAACTATGGCTACACCTTC. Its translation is CASSQESIWTGRRNYGYTF.

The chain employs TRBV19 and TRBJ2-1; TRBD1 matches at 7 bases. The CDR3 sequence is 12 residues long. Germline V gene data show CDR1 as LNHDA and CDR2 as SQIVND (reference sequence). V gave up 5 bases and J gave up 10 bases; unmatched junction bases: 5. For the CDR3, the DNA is TGTGCCAGTAGTCCCCAGGGGGTCGAGCAGTTCTTC. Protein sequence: CASSPQGVEQFF.

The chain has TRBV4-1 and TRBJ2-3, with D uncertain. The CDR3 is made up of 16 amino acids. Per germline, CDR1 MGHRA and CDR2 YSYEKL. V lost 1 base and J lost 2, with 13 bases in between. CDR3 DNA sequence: TGCGCCAGCAGCCAAGTGCCGGGTCCGTCCACAGATACGCAGTATTTT. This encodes CASSQVPGPSTDTQYF.

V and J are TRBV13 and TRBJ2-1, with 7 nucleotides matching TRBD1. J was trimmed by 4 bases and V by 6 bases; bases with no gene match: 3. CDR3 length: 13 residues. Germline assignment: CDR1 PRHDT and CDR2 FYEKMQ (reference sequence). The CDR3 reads CASRKQGYNEQFF. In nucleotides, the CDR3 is TGTGCCAGCAGGAAACAGGGGTACAATGAGCAGTTCTTC.

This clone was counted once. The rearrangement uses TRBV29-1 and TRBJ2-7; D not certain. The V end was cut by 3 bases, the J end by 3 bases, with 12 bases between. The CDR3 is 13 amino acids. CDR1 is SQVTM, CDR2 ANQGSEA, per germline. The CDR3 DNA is TGCAGCGTTGATAGTGGCTGGGGCTACGAGCAGTACTTC. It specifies CSVDSGWGYEQYF.

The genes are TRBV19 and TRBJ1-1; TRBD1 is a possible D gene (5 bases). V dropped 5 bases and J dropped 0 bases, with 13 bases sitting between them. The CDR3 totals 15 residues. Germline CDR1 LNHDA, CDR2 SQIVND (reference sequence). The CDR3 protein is CASSPMTDLNTEAFF. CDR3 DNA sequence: TGTGCCAGTAGTCCGATGACAGACTTGAACACTGAAGCTTTCTTT.

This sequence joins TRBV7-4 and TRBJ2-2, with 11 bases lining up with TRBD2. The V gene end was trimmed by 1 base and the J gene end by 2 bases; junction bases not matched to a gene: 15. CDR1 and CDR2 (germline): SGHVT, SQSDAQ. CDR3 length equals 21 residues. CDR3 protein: CASSLVPYRPSGGCNTGELFF. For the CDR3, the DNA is TGTGCCAGCAGCTTAGTCCCTTACAGGCCTAGCGGGGGGTGTAACACCGGGGAGCTGTTTTTT.

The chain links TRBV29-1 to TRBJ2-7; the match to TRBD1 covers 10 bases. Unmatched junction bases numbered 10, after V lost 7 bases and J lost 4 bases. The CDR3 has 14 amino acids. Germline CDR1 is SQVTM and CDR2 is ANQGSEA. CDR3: CSASGTGDPYEQYF. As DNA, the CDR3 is TGCAGCGCCAGCGGGACAGGGGATCCGTACGAGCAGTACTTC.

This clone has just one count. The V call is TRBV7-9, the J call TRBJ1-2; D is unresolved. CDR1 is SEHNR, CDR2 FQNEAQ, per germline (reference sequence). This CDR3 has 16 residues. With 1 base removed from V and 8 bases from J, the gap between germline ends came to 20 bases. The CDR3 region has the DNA TGTGCCAGCAGCTTAGGATCGGCTAGTGTCGCGGACGGCTACACCTTC. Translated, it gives CASSLGSASVADGYTF. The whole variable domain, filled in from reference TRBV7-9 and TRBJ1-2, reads DTGVSQNPRHKITKRGQNVTFRCDPISEHNRLYWYRQTLGQGPEFLTYFQNEAQLEKSRLLSDRFSAERPKGSFSTLEIQRTEQGDSAMYLCASSLGSASVADGYTFGSGTRLTVV.

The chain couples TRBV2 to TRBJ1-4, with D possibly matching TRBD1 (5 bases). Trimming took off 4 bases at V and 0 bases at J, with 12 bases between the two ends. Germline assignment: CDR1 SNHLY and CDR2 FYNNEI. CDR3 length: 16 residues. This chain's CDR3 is CASSGTYLATNEKLFF. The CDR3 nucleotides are TGTGCCAGCAGTGGGACATACCTTGCAACTAATGAAAAACTGTTTTTT.

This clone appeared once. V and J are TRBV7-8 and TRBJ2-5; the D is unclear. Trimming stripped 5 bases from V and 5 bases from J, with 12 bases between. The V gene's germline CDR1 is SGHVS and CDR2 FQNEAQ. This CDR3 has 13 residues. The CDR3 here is CASSRASKETQYF. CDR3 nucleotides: TGTGCCAGCAGCCGTGCTAGTAAGGAGACCCAGTACTTC.

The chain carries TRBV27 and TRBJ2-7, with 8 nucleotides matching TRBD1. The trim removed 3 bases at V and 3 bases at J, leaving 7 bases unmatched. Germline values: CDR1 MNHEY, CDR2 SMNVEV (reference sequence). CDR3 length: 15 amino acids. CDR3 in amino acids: CASSFFTGTGYEQYF. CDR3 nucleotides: TGTGCCAGCAGTTTTTTTACCGGGACAGGCTACGAGCAGTACTTC.